The subject of this entry is one T cell receptor (beta chain). Study processing details: Estimation of nucleated cell counts relied on the amplification of reference gene primers. Only in-frame clones appear in the TCRdb table, and some are missing; sequencing was by immunoSEQ multiplex PCR. Clone size and V and J calls were adopted from that table, with D and trimming inferred from the DNA. Of 50,000 to 85,000 clones in the sample, about 80% were seen once. The data were taken from a study of blood T cell repertoires in COVID-19. The wider study: Samples of COVID-19 (acute and convalescent) were obtained from the United States, Italy and Spain. PBMCs, B-cell-depleted T cells, or T cells provided the cDNA or gDNA that made up the material.

This receptor was obtained from a human donor in a cohort sampled during active COVID-19. The sample comprised peripheral blood.

The CDR3 loop is CASSPPSPSYEQYF. Written as DNA, the CDR3 is TGTGCCAGCTCACCACCCTCCCCTTCGTACGAGCAGTACTTC. The rearrangement joins TRBV18 to TRBJ2-7, with D hard to call. V lost 0 bases and J lost 4, with 10 bases in between. The CDR3 covers 14 residues. Germline CDR1 reads KGHSH; CDR2 reads LQKENI. Based on the CDR3 plus reference TRBV18 and TRBJ2-7, the full variable domain is NAGVMQNPRHLVRRRGQEARLRCSPMKGHSHVYWYRQLPEEGLKFMVYLQKENIIDESGMPKERFSAEFPKEGPSILRIQQVVRGDSAAYFCASSPPSPSYEQYFGPGTRLTVT.